Listed below are T cell receptor beta chains from one sample, sequenced in a study of blood T cell repertoires in COVID-19. The table came from immunoSEQ multiplex PCR; TCRdb's copy has only in-frame clones and leaves some out. The table lists some 150,000 clones, 85% of them singletons. Specimen: peripheral blood. All receptors come from a man aged 40-49 years with acute or convalescent COVID-19. The CDR3 runs from the conserved cysteine through the conserved F or W. Fields, in order: CDR3 protein, CDR3 DNA, clone size, V gene, J gene, D gene. D genes are given only for firm matches. Clone size is given for some rows only: seen once, a few or many times, or a class if the clone is expanded.

CDR3aa: CASSMTRAFEQYF; CDR3nt: TGTGCCAGTAGTATGACCAGGGCTTTCGAGCAGTACTTC; abundance: -; v_gene: TRBV19; j_gene: TRBJ2-7; d_gene: -
CDR3aa: CASSVSANEKLFF; CDR3nt: TGTGCCAGCAGCGTCTCAGCGAATGAAAAACTGTTTTTT; abundance: -; v_gene: TRBV9; j_gene: TRBJ1-4; d_gene: -
CDR3aa: CASSQGLRNGYTF; CDR3nt: TGTGCCAGCAGCCAAGGGTTGAGGAATGGCTACACCTTC; abundance: -; v_gene: TRBV3-1/TRBV3-2; j_gene: TRBJ1-2; d_gene: -
CDR3aa: CASSLAPRGVSTDTQYF; CDR3nt: TGTGCCAGCAGCTTAGCCCCCCGGGGGGTAAGCACAGATACGCAGTATTTT; abundance: -; v_gene: TRBV7-2; j_gene: TRBJ2-3; d_gene: TRBD2
CDR3aa: CSAVRDNYEQYF; CDR3nt: TGCAGCGCTGTCCGGGACAACTACGAGCAGTACTTC; abundance: -; v_gene: TRBV29-1; j_gene: TRBJ2-7; d_gene: -
CDR3aa: CASTREPGGPYEQYF; CDR3nt: TGTGCCAGCACCCGAGAACCAGGGGGCCCCTACGAGCAGTACTTC; abundance: -; v_gene: TRBV5-5; j_gene: TRBJ2-7; d_gene: TRBD1
CDR3aa: CASGLLGTGSHF; CDR3nt: TGTGCTAGTGGTTTGCTTGGGACAGGGTCCCACTTC; abundance: once; v_gene: TRBV12-5; j_gene: TRBJ1-2; d_gene: TRBD1
CDR3aa: CASSSFEGTTEAFF; CDR3nt: TGTGCCAGCAGCTCCTTCGAGGGAACGACTGAAGCTTTCTTT; abundance: -; v_gene: TRBV5-4; j_gene: TRBJ1-1; d_gene: -
CDR3aa: CASSPRDRVTGELFF; CDR3nt: TGTGCCAGCAGCCCCAGGGACAGGGTTACCGGGGAGCTGTTTTTT; abundance: -; v_gene: TRBV7-3; j_gene: TRBJ2-2; d_gene: TRBD1
CDR3aa: CAMRRVAGGIDGYTF; CDR3nt: TGTGCCATGAGGCGGGTGGCAGGAGGGATCGATGGCTACACCTTC; abundance: -; v_gene: TRBV19; j_gene: TRBJ1-2; d_gene: -
CDR3aa: CSVPFPAGSTDTQYF; CDR3nt: TGCAGCGTGCCCTTTCCGGCAGGAAGCACAGATACGCAGTATTTT; abundance: -; v_gene: TRBV29-1; j_gene: TRBJ2-3; d_gene: -
CDR3aa: CASSYITGELFF; CDR3nt: TGTGCCAGCAGTTACATAACCGGGGAGCTGTTTTTT; abundance: -; v_gene: TRBV6-2/TRBV6-3; j_gene: TRBJ2-2; d_gene: -
CDR3aa: CASSYGSQVPNTEAFF; CDR3nt: TGTGCCAGCAGTTACGGTTCACAGGTCCCGAACACTGAAGCTTTCTTT; abundance: few; v_gene: TRBV6-5; j_gene: TRBJ1-1; d_gene: -
CDR3aa: CASSQERAGGPMRDTQYF; CDR3nt: TGTGCCAGCAGCCAAGAAAGAGCGGGGGGCCCCATGAGAGATACGCAGTATTTT; abundance: -; v_gene: TRBV3-1/TRBV3-2; j_gene: TRBJ2-3; d_gene: TRBD2
CDR3aa: CASSPGVVRGRSPLHF; CDR3nt: TGTGCCAGCTCACCAGGGGTCGTCAGGGGGCGTTCACCCCTCCACTTT; abundance: -; v_gene: TRBV18; j_gene: TRBJ1-6; d_gene: TRBD1
CDR3aa: CASSPSGTLGTQYF; CDR3nt: TGTGCCAGTAGTCCTTCGGGGACATTAGGGACCCAGTACTTC; abundance: -; v_gene: TRBV19; j_gene: TRBJ2-5; d_gene: -
CDR3aa: CASSLGPGGGEAFF; CDR3nt: TGCGCCAGCAGCTTGGGACCAGGGGGAGGTGAAGCTTTCTTT; abundance: -; v_gene: TRBV5-1; j_gene: TRBJ1-1; d_gene: TRBD1
CDR3aa: CASSQGQGGQYF; CDR3nt: TGTGCCAGCAGCCAAGGACAGGGAGGGCAGTACTTC; abundance: -; v_gene: TRBV5-6; j_gene: TRBJ2-5; d_gene: -
CDR3aa: CASSGTKGAQYF; CDR3nt: TGCGCCAGCAGCGGGACAAAAGGGGCCCAGTACTTC; abundance: -; v_gene: TRBV5-1; j_gene: TRBJ2-5; d_gene: -
CDR3aa: CASSLRAGGFGANVLTF; CDR3nt: TGTGCCAGCAGCTTGCGGGCAGGGGGCTTTGGGGCCAACGTCCTGACTTTC; abundance: -; v_gene: TRBV5-6; j_gene: TRBJ2-6; d_gene: TRBD1
CDR3aa: CASSVAISTEAFF; CDR3nt: TGCGCCAGCAGCGTCGCAATCAGTACTGAAGCTTTCTTT; abundance: -; v_gene: TRBV5-1; j_gene: TRBJ1-1; d_gene: -
CDR3aa: CASSLAGYADTQYF; CDR3nt: TGTGCCAGCTCCCTAGCGGGGTATGCAGATACGCAGTATTTT; abundance: -; v_gene: TRBV18; j_gene: TRBJ2-3; d_gene: TRBD2
CDR3aa: CASSYGRQGSNYGYTF; CDR3nt: TGTGCCAGCAGTTACGGGAGACAGGGGTCTAACTATGGCTACACCTTC; abundance: -; v_gene: TRBV6-6; j_gene: TRBJ1-2; d_gene: TRBD1
CDR3aa: CASSLTWGTPLHF; CDR3nt: TGTGCCAGCAGTTTGACCTGGGGCACACCCCTCCACTTT; abundance: -; v_gene: TRBV28; j_gene: TRBJ1-6; d_gene: -
CDR3aa: CASSIGGQGRNQPQHF; CDR3nt: TGTGCCAGTAGTATAGGGGGACAGGGTCGCAATCAGCCCCAGCATTTT; abundance: -; v_gene: TRBV19; j_gene: TRBJ1-5; d_gene: TRBD1
CDR3aa: CASSPSTVQNQPQHF; CDR3nt: TGTGCCAGCAGCCCCTCGACAGTGCAAAATCAGCCCCAGCATTTT; abundance: -; v_gene: TRBV3-1/TRBV3-2; j_gene: TRBJ1-5; d_gene: -
CDR3aa: CASSPLGTGGKTDTQYF; CDR3nt: TGTGCCAGCTCACCATTGGGGACAGGGGGAAAGACAGATACGCAGTATTTT; abundance: -; v_gene: TRBV18; j_gene: TRBJ2-3; d_gene: TRBD1
CDR3aa: CAWSILAGMGLGNTIYF; CDR3nt: TGTGCCTGGAGTATCCTCGCAGGGATGGGTTTAGGAAACACCATATATTTT; abundance: once; v_gene: TRBV30; j_gene: TRBJ1-3; d_gene: -
CDR3aa: CASSLDLGASNQPQHF; CDR3nt: TGTGCCAGCAGCCTAGATTTAGGGGCTAGCAATCAGCCCCAGCATTTT; abundance: -; v_gene: TRBV11-3; j_gene: TRBJ1-5; d_gene: -
CDR3aa: CASSYVQGANIQYF; CDR3nt: TGTGCCAGCAGTTACGTACAGGGGGCTAACATTCAGTACTTC; abundance: -; v_gene: TRBV6-2/TRBV6-3; j_gene: TRBJ2-4; d_gene: TRBD1
CDR3aa: CASSLVAVRTGELFF; CDR3nt: TGTGCCAGCAGCTTAGTGGCAGTACGAACCGGGGAGCTGTTTTTT; abundance: few; v_gene: TRBV7-2; j_gene: TRBJ2-2; d_gene: -
CDR3aa: CASSLTKPGNEQFF; CDR3nt: TGTGCCAGCAGCTTGACCAAACCGGGGAATGAGCAGTTCTTC; abundance: few; v_gene: TRBV5-4; j_gene: TRBJ2-1; d_gene: -
CDR3aa: CASSAGQGTNQPQHF; CDR3nt: TGTGCCAGCAGCGCGGGACAGGGGACCAATCAGCCCCAGCATTTT; abundance: -; v_gene: TRBV9; j_gene: TRBJ1-5; d_gene: TRBD1